This T cell receptor beta chain emerged from a study of shared clonotypes between healthy human individuals. Study context: The cohort had a couple of women and a few men, ages 18 to 49.

Study-level points and caveats: Sample collection involved blood only; tissue repertoires are likely different.

About this clone itself: Its antigen is undetermined.

TCRdb's table, derived via immunoSEQ multiplex PCR, lists solely in-frame clones and lacks some. The sample yields millions of clones, just under 95% seen once. CD45RO-negative cells were positively selected for CCR7, leaving out terminally differentiated effector memory CD45RA+ cells. This sequence was found in a man aged 18 to 35 in good health. The sample taken for sequencing was naive CD8+ T cells sorted from blood.

Here the CDR3 DNA reads TGTGCCAGCAGCCTATTAGGTGGCACAGATACGCAGTATTTT. The encoded protein is CASSLLGGTDTQYF. This chain connects TRBV7-9 to TRBJ2-3; D gene unclear. CDR1 SEHNR and CDR2 FQNEAQ come from the germline V gene (reference sequence). Trimming stripped 5 bases from V and 1 base from J, with 10 bases between. The CDR3 runs 14 residues.